This T cell receptor beta chain was recorded in a study of spatial heterogeneity in lung cancer (dated by TCRdb to about 2019). Regarding the study in general: Beta-chain transcripts were consistently detected in greater numbers than alpha-chain transcripts, which likely reflected higher beta-chain transcript abundance. In the raw uncorrected reads, each unique combination of TCR and UMI appeared more than ten times on average. In non-small cell lung cancer, the study quantitatively compared TCR alpha and beta repertoires across several tumor regions, matched nontumor lung, and blood. Nonsynonymous mutation counts, determined by whole-exome sequencing of tumor tissue, were related to features of the TCR repertoire. At surgery, both alpha and beta chains were TCR-sequenced in roughly 230 tumor regions, about 64 matched nontumor lung samples and 56 PBMC samples. Broad study findings and their caveats: Additional single-cell paired TCR alpha and beta sequencing was considered necessary to confirm, at a functional level, the hypothesis that regional TCRs recognize regional mutations.

Receptors were amplified or captured by 5' RACE. The listed sequencing device is NextSeq 500. The TCR library protocol attached a unique molecular identifier to each TCR cDNA molecule to allow correction of PCR and sequencing errors. Per the source publication's procedure: TCR identification, UMI-based error correction and CDR3 extraction were performed with Decombinator tools. Expanded TCRs were defined as those above a frequency of 2 per 1,000, corresponding to the top 1% of the tumor frequency distribution. Renyi diversity was calculated using the R vegan package after each repertoire was subsampled 100 times to 5,000 TCRs. CDR3 similarity networks were built from amino acid triplet string-kernel similarity, connecting CDR3s with pairwise similarity above 0.82. TCRdb reworked the public reads: Q25 trimming with fastp, MiXCR clone assembly, productive beta chains retained. Entries are consolidated by CDR3 protein sequence, retaining the most common genes and DNA. TCRdb's processing, not the authors' own work, is the source of the V and J calls. The sample table contains more than 9,000 distinct CDR3 sequences; only one count was recorded for about 6% of them. Jointly, the top ten make up about 9.4% of the sample.

This clonotype was detected only once. There is no known antigen for this receptor. Qualities for individual bases were not recorded, and no much larger clone is one base off. One read yields weak evidence. This beta chain is a stray sequence in a library constructed for alpha chains; its clone size is not meaningful. The CDR3 holds 12 amino acids from the cysteine to the phenylalanine. Only the CDR3 DNA stays, 36 bases, in frame from base 1. V and J lose 6 bases and 5 bases, and a span of 8 bases separates them. The germline V gene (reference sequence) provides CDR1 MNHNY and CDR2 SVGAGI. In light of the paper, this sample's time point label describes: sample taken at primary tumor resection. Without any cell sorting, TCR sequencing was performed on whole RNA extracted either from tumor and nontumor lung tissue or from cryopreserved PBMC samples. Donors were around 69 patients with early-stage, untreated non-small cell lung cancer from the lung TRACERx cohort. Only patients for whom sufficient RNA was available from at least two tumor regions were selected for TCR sequencing. Before being selected, tumor and adjacent nontumor lung specimens were reviewed by a lung pathologist.

The sequence was collected from a male donor with early-stage non-small cell lung cancer. The rearranged chain carries TRBV6-6 and TRBJ1-5; no D gene can be assigned with confidence. The sample in question was normal lung tissue next to the tumor, obtained at surgery. At the DNA level, the sequence is TGTGCCAGCAGATTTGGGGATCAGCCCCAGCATTTT. Its amino acids are CASRFGDQPQHF.